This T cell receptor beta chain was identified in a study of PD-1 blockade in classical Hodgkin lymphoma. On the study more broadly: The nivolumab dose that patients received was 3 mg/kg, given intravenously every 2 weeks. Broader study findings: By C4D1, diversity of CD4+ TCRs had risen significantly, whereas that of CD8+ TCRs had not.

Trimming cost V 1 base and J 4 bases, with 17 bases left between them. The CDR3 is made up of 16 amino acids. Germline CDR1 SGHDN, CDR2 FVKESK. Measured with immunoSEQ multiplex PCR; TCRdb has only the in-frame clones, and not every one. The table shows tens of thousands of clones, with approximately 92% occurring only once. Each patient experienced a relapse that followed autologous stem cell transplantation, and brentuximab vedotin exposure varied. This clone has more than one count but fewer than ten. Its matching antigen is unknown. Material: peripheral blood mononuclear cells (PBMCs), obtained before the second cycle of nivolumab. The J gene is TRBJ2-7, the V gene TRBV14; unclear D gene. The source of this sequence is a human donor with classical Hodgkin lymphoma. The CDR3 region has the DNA TGTGCCAGCAGCCAAGTTAGGGCCGCCCGGGTTTACGAGCAGTACTTC. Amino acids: CASSQVRAARVYEQYF.